These T cell receptor beta chains were read from a single sample in a study of Ad26.COV2.S vaccination and SARS-CoV-2 variants. Method: immunoSEQ multiplex PCR; TCRdb's copy keeps in-frame clones and lacks some. This sample carries nearly 400,000 clones, 89% of them seen once, and the ten largest clones take about 1.9%. The sample in question was peripheral blood, obtained in a trial of Ad26.COV2.S vaccine versus placebo. These receptors were collected from a person between 18 and 60 years old who received the Ad26.COV2.S COVID-19 vaccine or a placebo. Each CDR3 is given with its conserved first and last residue. D genes are given only for firm matches. Only some rows state a clone size, as once, few, many or a class for expanded clones.

-	TRBV20-1	TRBJ2-1	-	CSAQHHEQFF	TGCAGTGCACAGCACCATGAGCAGTTCTTC
-	TRBV6-5	TRBJ2-2	-	CASSARGPGELFF	TGTGCCAGCTCTGCCCGTGGCCCCGGGGAGCTGTTTTTT
-	TRBV7-2	TRBJ2-7	-	CASSYLGGAYEQYF	TGTGCCAGCAGCTATTTGGGGGGAGCCTACGAGCAGTACTTC
-	TRBV3-1/TRBV3-2	TRBJ1-3	-	CASASNSGNTIYF	TGTGCCAGCGCCTCAAACTCTGGAAACACCATATATTTT
-	TRBV5-6	TRBJ1-2	-	CASSRGGRIHYGYTF	TGTGCCAGCAGCCGTGGCGGGAGAATCCACTATGGCTACACCTTC
-	TRBV5-1	TRBJ2-3	-	CASSPIGGSTQYF	TGCGCCAGCAGCCCCATAGGGGGGTCTACGCAGTATTTT
-	TRBV6-1	TRBJ1-5	-	CASSEGVGNQPQHF	TGTGCCAGCAGTGAAGGGGTCGGGAATCAGCCCCAGCATTTT
-	TRBV30	TRBJ2-3	-	CAWSAWGGDTQYF	TGTGCCTGGAGTGCGTGGGGGGGCGATACGCAGTATTTT
TRBD2	TRBV19	TRBJ2-7	-	CASSRGTSGSSYEQYF	TGTGCCAGTAGTAGGGGGACTAGCGGGAGCTCCTACGAGCAGTACTTC
-	TRBV5-6	TRBJ2-2	-	CASSTRGTGELFF	TGTGCCAGCAGCACACGCGGCACCGGGGAGCTGTTTTTT
-	TRBV7-9	TRBJ1-5	-	CASSSGAPGPQHF	TGTGCCAGCAGCTCCGGCGCCCCGGGGCCCCAGCATTTT
-	TRBV5-1	TRBJ1-4	-	CASSSGQPGATNEKLFF	TGCGCCAGCAGCTCGGGACAACCAGGAGCAACTAATGAAAAACTGTTTTTT
TRBD1	TRBV30	TRBJ1-5	-	CAWSVARGQVSNQPQHF	TGTGCCTGGAGTGTAGCTAGGGGGCAAGTGAGCAATCAGCCCCAGCATTTT
-	TRBV7-9	TRBJ1-4	-	CASSSGARNEKLFF	TGTGCCAGCAGCTCGGGGGCACGGAATGAAAAACTGTTTTTT
-	TRBV5-1	TRBJ2-2	-	CASSLGANTGELFF	TGCGCCAGCAGCTTGGGGGCGAACACCGGGGAGCTGTTTTTT
-	TRBV27	TRBJ2-3	-	CASSLGPGTDTQYF	TGTGCCAGCAGTTTGGGTCCAGGCACAGATACGCAGTATTTT
-	TRBV28	TRBJ2-1	-	CASTPSQMGNEQFF	TGTGCCAGCACCCCTTCCCAAATGGGAAATGAGCAGTTCTTC
-	TRBV2	TRBJ2-2	-	CASSTTGELFF	TGTGCCAGCAGTACGACCGGGGAGCTGTTTTTT
-	TRBV7-7	TRBJ2-1	-	CASSPDIGVGVMGEQFF	TGTGCTAGCAGCCCCGACATAGGGGTTGGGGTAATGGGTGAGCAGTTCTTC
TRBD2	TRBV7-6	TRBJ2-3	once	CASSLVAGAEDTQYF	TGTGCCAGCAGCTTAGTAGCGGGAGCGGAAGATACGCAGTATTTT
-	TRBV4-1	TRBJ1-5	-	CASSRSHGAGYSNQPQHF	TGCGCCAGCAGCCGAAGTCACGGTGCCGGGTATAGCAATCAGCCCCAGCATTTT
TRBD1	TRBV11-2	TRBJ2-4	-	CASSLADRGRHF	TGTGCCAGCAGCTTAGCTGACAGGGGGCGACACTTC
-	TRBV28	TRBJ2-7	-	CASSLYDESSYEQYF	TGTGCCAGCAGTTTATACGACGAGAGCTCCTACGAGCAGTACTTC
-	TRBV12-5	TRBJ2-7	-	CASGLVRVLWLYEQYF	TGTGCTAGTGGTTTGGTAAGGGTTTTGTGGTTATACGAGCAGTACTTC
TRBD2	TRBV18	TRBJ2-1	-	CASSSRTSGSLDEQFF	TGTGCCAGCTCATCTAGGACTAGCGGGAGTTTGGATGAGCAGTTCTTC
TRBD2	TRBV5-6	TRBJ2-5	-	CASSLVSAGAGRETQYF	TGTGCCAGCAGCTTGGTATCGGCGGGAGCCGGGCGGGAGACCCAGTACTTC
TRBD2	TRBV11-2	TRBJ2-6	-	CASSLIAGLSGANVLTF	TGTGCCAGCAGCTTAATAGCGGGACTATCAGGGGCCAACGTCCTGACTTTC
-	TRBV5-1	TRBJ2-7	many	CASSSGGRGLLEKYF	TGCGCCAGCAGCTCTGGGGGACGGGGTCTCCTAGAGAAGTACTTC
-	TRBV15	TRBJ1-3	-	CATSRGGISGNTIYF	TGTGCCACCAGCAGAGGCGGTATCTCTGGAAACACCATATATTTT